The 15 T cell receptor beta chains given below trace back to one sample, sequenced in a study of brain T cells in children with intractable seizures (TCRdb year 2021). Library construction relied on the immunoSEQ multiplex PCR assay. Sourced from immuneACCESS, this table was stored by TCRdb with only in-frame sequences that have V and J called. A share of the clones is absent; for the studies checked, an unresolved V gene accounts for under half, and the remainder has no known explanation. Recorded for this sample are about 340,000 clones; 93% of them occurred a single time. The ten largest clones take up 5.7% of the sample. What this sample's time point label stands for: blood from clinic visit 5 months post-surgery; TSC patient then seizure free. The input for sequencing was peripheral blood, taken roughly 5 months after surgery. Receptor source: a boy in the first two years of life with tuberous sclerosis and intractable seizures.

This rearrangement joins TRBV18 to TRBJ1-2, with D tentatively TRBD1 (6 bases). The CDR3 spans 16 residues. The ends were cut back, 4 bases at V and 7 bases at J, with 22 bases in the middle. Germline CDR1 reads KGHSH; CDR2 reads LQKENI. The CDR3 region is CASSLRTATRIGGYTF. CDR3 DNA: TGTGCCAGCTCACTCAGGACAGCTACCCGTATCGGTGGCTACACCTTC.

The chain couples TRBV7-8 to TRBJ2-7; D ambiguous. Germline CDR1 is SGHVS and CDR2 is FQNEAQ. The CDR3 runs 14 residues. V gave up 0 bases and J gave up 2 bases, with 8 bases separating them. CDR3 sequence reads: CASSLAGNPYEQYF. The CDR3 nucleotides read TGTGCCAGCAGCTTAGCGGGGAACCCCTACGAGCAGTACTTC.

The rearrangement joins TRBV30 to TRBJ1-1; no definite D call. The CDR3 runs to 12 residues. Germline V gene lookup returns CDR1 GTSNPN and CDR2 SVGIG (reference sequence). V dropped 2 bases and J dropped 2 bases, with 6 bases sitting between them. This CDR3 is CAWSRPNTEAFF. The CDR3 coding sequence is TGTGCCTGGAGTAGGCCTAACACTGAAGCTTTCTTT.

With regard to this clone: No DNA is shown, since the ends of the CDR3 on it are uncertain; the CDR3 is the one TCRdb lists. V usage is TRBV23-1 and J usage is TRBJ1-2. TRBV23-1 is identified as an open reading frame with a role that is uncertain. The CDR3 length is 15 residues, termini included. CDR3 loop: CASSSSAPSNYGYTF.

The chain joins TRBV24-1 to TRBJ2-2, with 7 bases lining up with TRBD1. The V and J ends lost 10 bases and 2 bases, in that order; junction bases with no gene match: 6. The CDR3 runs 14 residues. Germline CDR1 reads KGHDR; CDR2 reads SFDVKD. CDR3 in amino acids: CATRDSSNTGELFF. Written as DNA, the CDR3 is TGTGCCACAAGGGACAGTAGTAACACCGGGGAGCTGTTTTTT.

The chain combines TRBV9 with TRBJ2-3; TRBD2 matches 8 bases. J was trimmed by 6 bases and V by 0 bases; bases with no gene match: 12. The V gene's germline CDR1 is SGDLS and CDR2 YYNGEE. The CDR3 is 17 amino acids. The CDR3 region has the DNA TGTGCCAGCAGCGTAGCTGGCGGGGGGTCCAATATCGATACGCAGTATTTT. Protein sequence: CASSVAGGGSNIDTQYF.

This clone occurred once. V gene TRBV4-2 combines with J gene TRBJ2-7; D remains unclear. The CDR3 extends over 11 amino acids. V dropped 8 bases and J dropped 2 bases, with 7 bases sitting between them. Per the germline V gene, CDR1 is LGHNA and CDR2 is YNFKEQ. CDR3 coding DNA: TGTGCCAGCGGCGAGACCTACGAGCAGTACTTC. It codes for CASGETYEQYF.

The genes are TRBV7-3 and TRBJ2-1, with no clear D. The germline V gene encodes CDR1 SGHTA and CDR2 FQGTGA. V lost 3 bases, J lost 9 bases, and 12 bases lay in between. The CDR3 has 13 residues. CDR3 in DNA: TGTGCCAGCAGCTTCGGACCCACCGTTGAGCAGTTCTTC. Translating gives CASSFGPTVEQFF.

The CDR3 DNA reads TGTGCCAGCAGTCCAGGGACGGACTACGAGCAGTACTTC. Translated, it gives CASSPGTDYEQYF. V gene TRBV27 combines with J gene TRBJ2-7; D assignment may be TRBD1 or TRBD2 (5 bases each). V lost 5 bases and J 3 bases, leaving 11 bases between the germline ends. Germline loops: CDR1 MNHEY, CDR2 SMNVEV (reference sequence). This CDR3 is built from 13 residues.

This sequence joins TRBV11-3 and TRBJ2-3; 8 bases fit TRBD2. The junction had 14 bases not matched to a gene; V was cut back by 4 bases and J by 2 bases. Germline CDR1 reads SGHNT; CDR2 reads YENEEA. The CDR3 has 18 residues. The CDR3 loop is CASSSGGWAAGDTDTQYF. CDR3 coding DNA: TGTGCCAGCAGCTCGGGTGGTTGGGCAGCGGGAGACACAGATACGCAGTATTTT. Based on the CDR3 plus reference TRBV11-3 and TRBJ2-3, the full variable domain is EAGVVQSPRYKIIEKKQPVAFWCNPISGHNTLYWYLQNLGQGPELLIRYENEEAVDDSQLPKDRFSAERLKGVDSTLKIQPAELGDSAVYLCASSSGGWAAGDTDTQYFGPGTRLTVL.

The chain recombines TRBV13 with TRBJ2-1; tentatively, D is TRBD1 (5 bases). Trimming pared 2 bases from V and 4 bases from J, leaving 6 bases between. In germline, CDR1 is PRHDT, CDR2 FYEKMQ (reference sequence). The CDR3 loop spans 13 amino acids. The CDR3 loop is CASSLQGYNEQFF. CDR3 in DNA: TGTGCCAGCAGCTTACAGGGTTACAATGAGCAGTTCTTC. Complete variable domain (other parts from reference TRBV13 and TRBJ2-1): AAGVIQSPRHLIKEKRETATLKCYPIPRHDTVYWYQQGPGQDPQFLISFYEKMQSDKGSIPDRFSAQQFSDYHSELNMSSLELGDSALYFCASSLQGYNEQFFGPGTRLTVL.

This chain joins TRBV6-5 and TRBJ2-1; 7 nucleotides agree with TRBD1. The CDR3 totals 16 residues. Losses at the gene ends were 0 bases for V and 2 bases for J; bases not matched to a gene: 4. The germline V gene has CDR1 MNHEY and CDR2 SVGAGI. The CDR3 region has the DNA TGTGCCAGCAGTTACTCAAAGGGGGCGGCCTACAATGAGCAGTTCTTC. Protein product: CASSYSKGAAYNEQFF.

The rearrangement joins TRBV29-1 to TRBJ2-1; D ambiguous. Germline V lookup: CDR1 SQVTM, CDR2 ANQGSEA. V was pared by 7 bases and J by 5 bases, with 9 bases between. The CDR3 contains 11 residues. In DNA form, the CDR3 reads TGCAGCGCCGCACGGGACAATGAGCAGTTCTTC. It codes for CSAARDNEQFF.

V gene TRBV5-6 combines with J gene TRBJ2-5; D is perhaps TRBD1 or TRBD2 (5 bases each). Trimming stripped 0 bases from V and 7 bases from J, with 10 bases between. The germline V gene has CDR1 SGHDT and CDR2 YYEEEE. The CDR3 covers 13 residues. The CDR3 nucleotides are TGTGCCAGCAGCTTGGCAGGGACGGGGACCCAGTACTTC. Protein product: CASSLAGTGTQYF.

The V gene is TRBV5-6, the J gene TRBJ2-7; TRBD2 aligns across 8 bases. The germline V gene has CDR1 SGHDT and CDR2 YYEEEE. Trimming at V came to 0 bases and at J to 3 bases, leaving 11 bases not matched to a gene. The CDR3 loop spans 17 amino acids. The CDR3 loop is CASSLARARGGFYEQYF. The CDR3 coding sequence is TGTGCCAGCAGCTTGGCCCGTGCCCGGGGGGGATTCTACGAGCAGTACTTC.